This T cell receptor (beta chain) is from a study of sequential checkpoint blockade in melanoma. Between the trimmed V and J ends, which lost 9 bases and 2 bases, there was a span of 11 bases. CDR3 length equals 12 residues. Germline CDR1 and CDR2: MNHNS and SASEGT. The protocol was immunoSEQ multiplex PCR, while the TCRdb copy is restricted to in-frame clones and leaves out a portion. The repertoire holds some 18,000 clones, approximately 77% seen once, with approximately 20% in the top ten. The treatment here: randomized to nivolumab then ipilimumab (arm A) or the reverse (arm B). This TCR was sampled from a human donor with melanoma. This sequence joins TRBV6-1 and TRBJ2-7; possible D gene TRBD2, 5 bases. The input for sequencing was CD8+ T cells sorted from blood (inferred from file names), taken from a patient given nivolumab and ipilimumab in sequence. As DNA, the CDR3 is TGTGCCAGTGGACTCCCGCCCTACGAGCAGTACTTC. Translating gives CASGLPPYEQYF.